What follows are 18 T cell receptor beta chains derived from one specimen sequenced in a study of blood T cells in healthy people across ages. It was with a sample-barcoded 5' primer and a J-beta primer mix that a second PCR of about 6 to 12 cycles was run. From the 5' RACE reads, TCRdb called clonotypes with MiXCR, one entry per CDR3 protein. Of around 280,000 distinct CDR3 sequences in the sample, roughly 29% were seen once. Input material: blood. The receptor set was obtained from a woman in her 70s in good health.

This clonotype showed up just a few times. The V call is TRBV29-1, the J call TRBJ1-5, with D unclear. Between the trimmed V and J ends, which lost 6 bases and 2 bases, there was a span of 8 bases. Germline CDR1 reads SQVTM; CDR2 reads ANQGSEA. The CDR3 extends over 12 amino acids. DNA of the CDR3: TGCAGCGTCAAGATTGGCAATCAGCCCCAGCATTTT. This codes for CSVKIGNQPQHF.

The J gene is TRBJ2-1, the V gene TRBV5-6; D gene unclear. Germline lookup yields CDR1 SGHDT and CDR2 YYEEEE. V gave up 0 bases and J gave up 2 bases, with 9 bases separating them. This CDR3 comprises 15 residues. This chain's CDR3 is CASSLVGYAYNEQFF. The CDR3 nucleotides are TGTGCCAGCAGCTTGGTTGGGTACGCCTACAATGAGCAGTTCTTC. Using reference TRBV5-6 and TRBJ2-1 for the parts outside the CDR3, the full variable domain is DAGVTQSPTHLIKTRGQQVTLRCSPKSGHDTVSWYQQALGQGPQFIFQYYEEEERQRGNFPDRFSGHQFPNYSSELNVNALLLGDSALYLCASSLVGYAYNEQFFGPGTRLTVL.

This clonotype was recorded a few times. The V gene is TRBV29-1, the J gene TRBJ2-5; perhaps TRBD2 as D (6 bases). The CDR3 consists of 13 residues. V was clipped by 7 bases and J by 4 bases, with 16 bases between them. Germline V gene sequence: CDR1 SQVTM, CDR2 ANQGSEA. CDR3 in amino acids: CSAGPSSGETQYF. The CDR3 DNA sequence: TGCAGCGCCGGCCCAAGTAGCGGAGAGACCCAGTACTTC.

This clonotype showed up just a few times. The chain uses TRBV6-4 and TRBJ1-2; 10 nucleotides align to TRBD1. The CDR3 covers 15 residues. From germline, CDR1 is MRHNA and CDR2 SNTAGT. J was trimmed by 9 bases and V by 5 bases; bases with no gene match: 12. This CDR3 is CASSTAGTGARSYTF. The CDR3 DNA reads as TGTGCCAGCAGTACCGCCGGGACAGGGGCCAGGAGCTACACCTTC.

The rearrangement links TRBV5-6 to TRBJ2-3; TRBD1 matches at 7 bases. Losses at the gene ends were 1 base for V and 8 bases for J; bases not matched to a gene: 7. Germline V CDR1 and CDR2: SGHDT, YYEEEE. The CDR3 consists of 14 residues. The chain's CDR3 is CASSLSGNRGTQYF. The DNA of the CDR3 is TGTGCCAGCAGCTTGAGTGGGAACAGGGGTACGCAGTATTTT. Supplemented by reference TRBV5-6 and TRBJ2-3, the full variable domain reads DAGVTQSPTHLIKTRGQQVTLRCSPKSGHDTVSWYQQALGQGPQFIFQYYEEEERQRGNFPDRFSGHQFPNYSSELNVNALLLGDSALYLCASSLSGNRGTQYFGPGTRLTVL.

V and J are TRBV7-2 and TRBJ2-1, with TRBD2 as a possible D gene (5 bases). V lost 3 bases and J 5 bases, leaving 14 bases between the germline ends. The CDR3 has 15 amino acids. Germline CDR1 SGHTA, CDR2 FQGNSA. CDR3 in amino acids: CASSFAPGRDNEQFF. The CDR3 DNA sequence: TGTGCCAGCAGCTTTGCCCCGGGGAGAGACAATGAGCAGTTCTTC.

A few counts support this clonotype. The chain employs TRBV6-6 and TRBJ2-5; TRBD1 aligns across 10 bases. The J call could be wrong; TRBJ2-7 is a better fit for the DNA end. Germline V gene data show CDR1 as MNHNY and CDR2 as SVGAGI (reference sequence). The CDR3 covers 16 residues. CDR3 region: CASSYPQTGGGYEQYF. The CDR3, as DNA: TGTGCCAGCAGTTACCCTCAGACAGGGGGCGGCTACGAGCAGTACTTC.

This clonotype has more than one count but fewer than ten. The chain has TRBV5-1 and TRBJ2-5, with TRBD2 matching 12 bases. The DNA end is more similar to TRBJ2-1, so the J call may be wrong. The CDR3 is 15 amino acids. The germline gives CDR1 SGHRS, CDR2 YFSETQ. The chain's CDR3 is CASSFLAGGSGEQFF. The CDR3 DNA sequence: TGCGCCAGCAGCTTTCTAGCGGGAGGGTCGGGGGAGCAGTTCTTC.

The genes are TRBV7-9 and TRBJ2-3; tentatively, D is TRBD1 (5 bases). The V end lost 5 bases, the J end lost 0 bases, and 12 bases lay between the germline ends. Per germline, CDR1 SEHNR and CDR2 FQNEAQ (reference sequence). CDR3 size: 15 residues. The CDR3, as DNA: TGTGCCAGCAGCCCGGACACCTTTAGCACAGATACGCAGTATTTT. Translating gives CASSPDTFSTDTQYF.

The chain joins TRBV5-1 to TRBJ2-5, with D possibly TRBD2 on 5 matching bases. There are 14 residues in the CDR3. Germline V gene data show CDR1 as SGHRS and CDR2 as YFSETQ. Trimming removed 1 base at V and 4 bases at J, with 11 bases between. CDR3 DNA sequence: TGCGCCAGCAGCTTGACGACTGCGGGAGAGACCCAGTACTTC. It codes for CASSLTTAGETQYF.

This chain connects TRBV20-1 to TRBJ2-1, with TRBD2 as a possible D gene (6 bases). Trimming pared 3 bases from V and 5 bases from J, leaving 14 bases between. Looked up from germline, CDR1 is DFQATT and CDR2 is SNEGSKA (reference sequence). There are 14 residues in the CDR3. The CDR3, as DNA: TGCAGTGCTAGTCCAGGGAGGCTGAACAATGAGCAGTTCTTC. It specifies CSASPGRLNNEQFF.

This clonotype was seen a few times. The genes are TRBV27 and TRBJ2-5; 10 bases line up with TRBD1. Germline-derived CDR1 and CDR2 are MNHEY and SMNVEV (reference sequence). The ends lost 4 bases at V and 5 bases at J; junction bases unmatched: 10. The CDR3 spans 16 residues. For the CDR3, the DNA is TGTGCCAGCAGTTCAGGGGGACAGGGGAGGACGGAGACCCAGTACTTC. Translating gives CASSSGGQGRTETQYF.

The sample holds a few counts of this clonotype. This chain connects TRBV5-1 to TRBJ1-6; a possible D gene is TRBD1 (6 bases). The V gene's germline CDR1 is SGHRS and CDR2 YFSETQ. Trimming shortened V by 4 bases and J by 11 bases, and 19 bases separated the two germline ends. The CDR3 consists of 15 residues. The CDR3 bases are TGCGCCAGCAGCCCCACAGGGACGGAGTGGGCACCCCTCCACTTT. Translated, it gives CASSPTGTEWAPLHF.

This clonotype has more than one count but fewer than ten. The chain is built from TRBV6-1 and TRBJ1-4; 7 nucleotides line up with TRBD1. Germline CDR1 is MNHNS and CDR2 is SASEGT. Trimming removed 6 bases from V and 4 bases from J; junction bases left unmatched: 8. This CDR3 is built from 15 residues. This chain's CDR3 is CASSRGQSINEKLFF. DNA of the CDR3: TGTGCCAGCAGCCGGGGACAGTCCATTAATGAAAAACTGTTTTTT.

This clonotype was seen at least ten times. The chain uses TRBV29-1 and TRBJ2-5; a weak D match, TRBD1 (5 bases). CDR1 and CDR2 from the germline V gene are SQVTM and ANQGSEA. The V gene lost 7 bases and the J gene lost 2 bases, with 8 bases spanning the gap. The CDR3 length is 11 residues. CDR3 bases: TGCAGCGCCAGACAGCAAGAGACCCAGTACTTC. Translation: CSARQQETQYF.

V is TRBV7-2 and J is TRBJ1-6; 8 positions match TRBD1. V lost 5 bases to trimming and J lost 9 bases; unmatched junction nucleotides: 6. From germline, CDR1 is SGHTA and CDR2 FQGNSA. The CDR3 loop spans 14 amino acids. This chain's CDR3 is CASSTTGAVSPLHF. CDR3 bases: TGTGCCAGCAGCACGACAGGGGCGGTTTCACCCCTCCACTTT.

The chain is built from TRBV5-5 and TRBJ2-7; 9 bases match TRBD2. Near its end, the DNA agrees better with TRBJ2-5, so the J call may be wrong. CDR3 size: 15 residues. The germline gives CDR1 SGHKS, CDR2 YYEKEE (reference sequence). The CDR3 region has the DNA TGTGCCAGCAGCTTGGTTCAAGCGGGGGGAGAGACCCAGTACTTC. Translation: CASSLVQAGGETQYF.

This clonotype was seen only a few times. Germline and junction disagree at one end, which may indicate a read error. The chain joins TRBV6-5 to TRBJ1-4, with 7 bases matching TRBD1. CDR1 and CDR2 (germline): MNHEY, SVGAGI. The CDR3 is 15 residues long. The CDR3 sequence: CTSSYDQGVEKKLFF. The CDR3 coding sequence is TGTACCAGCAGCTACGATCAGGGGGTGGAGAAAAAACTGTTTTTT.